Shown below are 15 T cell receptor beta chains from a single sample sequenced in a study of early T cells in non-severe SARS-CoV-2 infection. TCRdb passed the 5' RACE reads through MiXCR, listing each CDR3 protein once. The top ten hold 4.5% to 6% of the sample, which has 85,000 to 100,000 distinct CDR3 sequences, over 15% seen once. This specimen was whole blood, taken at baseline. All receptors come from an adult who was a healthcare worker with PCR-confirmed SARS-CoV-2 infection or an uninfected control (not recorded which).

Ten or more counts support this clonotype. The genes are TRBV11-2 and TRBJ2-1; D unclear. This CDR3 is built from 12 residues. Trimming took 3 bases from V and 13 from J, leaving 13 bases between them. Germline V gene sequence: CDR1 SGHAT, CDR2 FQNNGV. CDR3 DNA sequence: TGTGCCAGCAGCTTCTCCGCCTGGCCCCAGTTCTTC. Protein product: CASSFSAWPQFF.

This chain links TRBV7-2 with TRBJ2-7, with D hard to call. CDR3 length: 16 amino acids. V was clipped by 4 bases and J by 0 bases, with 16 bases between them. Germline lookup yields CDR1 SGHTA and CDR2 FQGNSA. In nucleotides, the CDR3 is TGTGCCAGCAGCTCCCCCCTCGAAACTCCCTCCTACGAGCAGTACTTC. Amino acids: CASSSPLETPSYEQYF.

This clonotype has a handful of counts. The chain is built from TRBV10-3 and TRBJ2-7; no reliable D call. V shed 3 bases and J shed 3 bases, with 3 bases lying between them. The V gene's germline CDR1 is ENHRY and CDR2 SYGVKD. The CDR3 extends over 11 amino acids. The CDR3 reads CAISDHYEQYF. The CDR3, as DNA: TGTGCCATCAGTGACCACTACGAGCAGTACTTC.

This clonotype came up many times. The chain combines TRBV20-1 with TRBJ2-2; D possibly corresponds to TRBD1 (5 bases). The CDR3 sequence is 12 residues long. Germline values: CDR1 DFQATT, CDR2 SNEGSKA (reference sequence). Trimming left V 3 bases short and J 4 bases short, with 6 bases between. CDR3: CSASRGTGELFF. The CDR3 nucleotides read TGCAGTGCTAGTAGGGGCACCGGGGAGCTGTTTTTT.

The chain couples TRBV5-4 to TRBJ1-6; no clear D gene. This CDR3 is built from 15 residues. V shed 2 bases and J shed 8 bases, with 14 bases lying between them. Per the germline V gene, CDR1 is SGHNT and CDR2 is YYREEE (reference sequence). The CDR3 loop is CASSFIGRGDSPLHF. DNA for the CDR3: TGTGCCAGCAGCTTCATCGGACGCGGGGATTCACCCCTCCACTTT.

The chain uses TRBV7-6 and TRBJ2-3; no clear D gene. Per germline, CDR1 SGHVS and CDR2 FNYEAQ. CDR3 length: 15 residues. V was trimmed by 1 base and J by 6 bases, leaving 14 bases between them. For the CDR3, the DNA is TGTGCCAGCAGCTTAGGACATCTGGGGTCGGATACGCAGTATTTT. This encodes CASSLGHLGSDTQYF.

This clonotype showed up just a few times. V is TRBV7-2 and J is TRBJ1-4, with 8 bases fitting TRBD1. Germline V gene sequence: CDR1 SGHTA, CDR2 FQGNSA. V lost 2 bases, J lost 7 bases, and 9 bases stayed unmatched. CDR3 length equals 16 residues. CDR3: CASSLQYDRGSEKLFF. The CDR3 DNA follows: TGTGCCAGCAGCTTACAATACGACAGGGGTAGTGAAAAACTGTTTTTT.

This clonotype was seen repeatedly, ten times or more. V is TRBV12-3 or TRBV12-4 and J is TRBJ2-1, with 9 nucleotides matching TRBD1. After removal of 6 bases from V and 5 bases from J, the junction contained 5 bases not matched to a gene. The CDR3 has 14 amino acids. The CDR3 region is CASSIGQGNNEQFF. The CDR3 DNA reads TGTGCCAGCAGCATAGGACAGGGGAACAATGAGCAGTTCTTC.

The table lists this clonotype with a few counts. The V call is TRBV28, the J call TRBJ2-3, with 9 bases fitting TRBD2. The V gene end was trimmed by 4 bases and the J gene end by 14 bases; junction bases not matched to a gene: 16. This CDR3 spans 15 amino acids. Looked up from germline, CDR1 is MDHEN and CDR2 is SYDVKM. DNA of the CDR3: TGTGCCAGCAGTTCCTCCGGGACTAGCCTGGACCCGGGGTATTTT. It translates to CASSSSGTSLDPGYF.

This chain joins TRBV7-2 and TRBJ2-1, with D tentatively TRBD1 or TRBD2 (5 bases each). Trimming pared 5 bases from V and 6 bases from J, leaving 20 bases between. The CDR3 length is 16 residues. Per the germline V gene, CDR1 is SGHTA and CDR2 is FQGNSA. CDR3 amino acids: CASSILTLRGTNEQFF. In DNA form, the CDR3 reads TGTGCCAGCAGCATCCTCACCCTCCGGGGCACCAATGAGCAGTTCTTC.

The chain links TRBV4-2 to TRBJ1-6; a weak D match, TRBD1 (6 bases). This CDR3 is 14 amino acids long. Germline assignment: CDR1 LGHNA and CDR2 YNFKEQ. Trimming stripped 4 bases from V and 8 bases from J, with 12 bases between. The CDR3 coding sequence is TGTGCCAGCAGCCCGAAAGGGGGGTATTCACCCCTCCACTTT. Translating it yields CASSPKGGYSPLHF.

This clonotype came up a few times. This chain connects TRBV20-1 to TRBJ2-3, with D unresolved. Germline loops: CDR1 DFQATT, CDR2 SNEGSKA (reference sequence). Trimming stripped 0 bases from V and 2 bases from J, with 12 bases between. This CDR3 contains 15 residues. The CDR3: CSAREGGPYTDTQYF. The CDR3 DNA reads as TGCAGTGCTAGAGAGGGCGGACCATACACAGATACGCAGTATTTT.

In its sample, this clonotype was seen many times. The chain has TRBV27 and TRBJ2-7, with a tentative D call TRBD2 (6 bases). This CDR3 is 15 amino acids long. The germline V gene encodes CDR1 MNHEY and CDR2 SMNVEV (reference sequence). V was trimmed by 3 bases and J by 6 bases, leaving 18 bases between them. Here the CDR3 reads CASSLTGLGLGEQYF. CDR3 DNA: TGTGCCAGCAGTTTGACGGGGCTGGGACTGGGCGAGCAGTACTTC.

This CDR3 reads CASSLGAGPSYEQYF. The CDR3 DNA sequence: TGTGCCAGCAGCTTAGGGGCAGGCCCTTCCTACGAGCAGTACTTC. The chain carries TRBV7-2 and TRBJ2-7; D not resolved. Deletions cut 1 base from V and 1 base from J, with 11 bases between. The CDR3 runs 15 residues. Germline CDR1 SGHTA, CDR2 FQGNSA.

This clonotype was seen a few times. This rearrangement joins TRBV4-3 to TRBJ2-1; D is ambiguous. With 1 base removed from V and 9 bases from J, the gap between germline ends came to 7 bases. Germline values: CDR1 LGHNA, CDR2 YSLEER. CDR3 length: 12 amino acids. CDR3 residues: CASSQVGIEQFF. CDR3 nucleotide sequence: TGCGCCAGCAGCCAAGTAGGGATTGAGCAGTTCTTC.